The 10 T cell receptor beta chains below come from one sample, sequenced in a study of blood T cell repertoires in COVID-19. Data came from immunoSEQ multiplex PCR; TCRdb stores just in-frame clones and leaves some out. This repertoire shows around 200,000 clones, around 90% found once; its top ten account for roughly 0.56%. The specimen sequenced was peripheral blood. The receptors derive from a man over 45 with acute or convalescent COVID-19.

The rearrangement links TRBV6-2 or TRBV6-3 to TRBJ1-2; 7 nucleotides match TRBD1. The CDR3 spans 14 residues. The V gene's germline CDR1 is MNHEY and CDR2 SVGEGT. J lost 4 bases, V lost 5 bases, and 7 bases had no gene match. The CDR3 sequence: CASSRRTGAYGYTF. The CDR3, as DNA: TGTGCCAGCAGTCGCCGGACAGGCGCCTATGGCTACACCTTC.

The rearrangement links TRBV7-9 to TRBJ2-5; D unclear. The CDR3 runs to 15 residues. Trimming took 5 bases from V and 1 from J, leaving 14 bases between them. Germline CDR1 is SEHNR and CDR2 is FQNEAQ (reference sequence). The CDR3 DNA is TGTGCCAGCAGCAGAAAAGTAAGCGTCCAAGAGACCCAGTACTTC. It translates to CASSRKVSVQETQYF.

This clone is a singleton in its sample. The chain combines TRBV18 with TRBJ1-1; TRBD1 aligns across 7 bases. CDR1 and CDR2 from the germline V gene are KGHSH and LQKENI. The junction had 9 bases not matched to a gene; V was cut back by 0 bases and J by 8 bases. CDR3 length: 15 amino acids. CDR3 nucleotide sequence: TGTGCCAGCTCACCACCGTATAGGGACAGCTTGGAAGCTTTCTTT. As protein: CASSPPYRDSLEAFF.

This chain's CDR3 is CASSTGFGGAREQYF. The CDR3 DNA reads TGTGCCAGTAGTACAGGTTTTGGAGGGGCGAGGGAGCAGTACTTC. The V call is TRBV19, the J call TRBJ2-7, with a weak D call TRBD2 (6 bases). From germline, CDR1 is LNHDA and CDR2 SQIVND (reference sequence). The CDR3 consists of 15 residues. V was shortened by 4 bases and J by 7 bases, with 20 bases between the two germline ends.

The chain uses TRBV19 and TRBJ2-6, with TRBD1 matching 8 bases. With V trimmed by 7 bases and J by 1 base, 6 bases remained unmatched. Germline CDR1 is LNHDA and CDR2 is SQIVND (reference sequence). This CDR3 has 16 amino acids. The CDR3 DNA follows: TGTGCCAGTAATGACAGGGGCGGTTCTGGGGCCAACGTCCTGACTTTC. As protein: CASNDRGGSGANVLTF.

Regarding this clone: The same CDR3 arises from other DNA sequences in this sample as well. V usage is TRBV3-1 (or the pseudogene TRBV3-2) and J usage is TRBJ2-3; 7 nucleotides line up with TRBD2. Germline CDR1 and CDR2: LGHDT and YNNKEL (reference sequence). V lost 4 bases and J lost 0; bases outside the gene matches: 4. The CDR3 length is 15 residues. The CDR3 nucleotides read TGTGCCAGCAGCCCTAGCGGACGAAGCACAGATACGCAGTATTTT. This gives the protein CASSPSGRSTDTQYF.

The J gene is TRBJ1-1, the V gene TRBV19; D gene ambiguous. Trimming stripped 1 base from V and 3 bases from J, with 9 bases between. From germline, CDR1 is LNHDA and CDR2 SQIVND (reference sequence). The CDR3 consists of 14 residues. The CDR3, as DNA: TGTGCCAGTAGTATAGGTCAGAAGTACACTGAAGCTTTCTTT. Amino acid sequence: CASSIGQKYTEAFF.

CDR3 nucleotide sequence: TGTGCCAGCAGCCCGGGACTAGCGGGATCTCTGGGGACCTACGAGCAGTACTTC. This codes for CASSPGLAGSLGTYEQYF. This rearrangement joins TRBV3-1 (or the pseudogene TRBV3-2) to TRBJ2-7, with 13 bases identical to TRBD2. Trimming cost V 4 bases and J 2 bases; bases outside gene matches: 11. The CDR3 loop spans 18 amino acids. Germline values: CDR1 LGHDT, CDR2 YNNKEL (reference sequence).

This clone was seen once. The chain is built from TRBV3-1 (or the pseudogene TRBV3-2) and TRBJ2-3; perhaps TRBD1 as D (5 bases). CDR1 and CDR2 from the germline V gene are LGHDT and YNNKEL (reference sequence). The CDR3 totals 15 residues. The V and J ends lost 2 bases and 3 bases respectively, with 12 bases between them. CDR3 nucleotides: TGTGCCAGCAGCCAATCTTTGTCAGGGACAGATACGCAGTATTTT. This gives the protein CASSQSLSGTDTQYF.

The rearrangement links TRBV11-3 to TRBJ2-3, with TRBD2 as a possible D gene (7 bases). V was shortened by 1 base and J by 2 bases, with 13 bases between the two germline ends. The CDR3 is 16 residues long. CDR1 is SGHNT and CDR2 is YENEEA in the germline V gene. CDR3 in amino acids: CASSLGGGGVTDTQYF. The CDR3 DNA follows: TGTGCCAGCAGCTTAGGAGGCGGGGGCGTCACAGATACGCAGTATTTT.